A single sample gave rise to the 6 T cell receptor beta chains below, sequenced in a study of CD8+CD57+ T cells in acquired aplastic anemia (dated by TCRdb to 2016 to 2018). Instrument used: Illumina HiSeq 2000. Profiling of TCR beta VDJ combinations and CDR3 sequences used genomic DNA as the template. TCRdb ran its own pipeline on the public reads, namely fastp trimming at Q25 and MiXCR clone calling, and kept in-frame beta chains. Records with the same CDR3 protein are collapsed into one entry carrying the most frequent genes and DNA. A total of about 160,000 distinct CDR3 sequences appear in this sample, roughly 50% of them only once. About 31% of the sample lies in the top ten. Expansion of CD8+CD57+ cells had been shown by flow cytometry in the patients chosen for sequencing. The specimen sequenced was sorted CD4+, CD8+, or CD8+CD57+ T cells (not recorded which) from PBMCs. These receptor sequences come from a human donor with aplastic anemia.

The genes are TRBV19 and TRBJ1-5; a possible D gene is TRBD1 (5 bases). The CDR3 runs to 15 residues. The ends were cut back, 4 bases at V and 3 bases at J, with 13 bases in the middle. The germline V gene encodes CDR1 LNHDA and CDR2 SQIVND (reference sequence). CDR3 in amino acids: CASSTQTGINQPQHF. The CDR3 nucleotides are TGTGCCAGTAGTACTCAAACAGGTATCAATCAGCCCCAGCATTTT.

This clonotype was recorded at least ten times. This sequence joins TRBV24-1 and TRBJ1-1; D is undetermined. The CDR3 has 12 amino acids. Germline assignment: CDR1 KGHDR and CDR2 SFDVKD. Trimming cost V 10 bases and J 0 bases, with 8 bases left between them. The CDR3 DNA is TGTGCCACAGGGTGTATGAACACTGAAGCTTTCTTT. Protein: CATGCMNTEAFF.

In nucleotides, the CDR3 is TGCGCCAGCAGCTTGGGGCAGGCCAGAGATACGCAGTATTTT. It is translated as CASSLGQARDTQYF. The V call is TRBV5-1, the J call TRBJ2-3, with D uncertain. Trimming removed 0 bases at V and 5 bases at J, with 10 bases between. Germline loops: CDR1 SGHRS, CDR2 YFSETQ. This CDR3 spans 14 amino acids.

In its sample, this clonotype was seen a few times. V is TRBV30 and J is TRBJ2-1, with D unresolved. Trimming stripped 3 bases from V and 9 bases from J, with 6 bases between. Germline V gene lookup returns CDR1 GTSNPN and CDR2 SVGIG (reference sequence). The CDR3 sequence is 10 residues long. This CDR3 is CAWSALEQFF. The CDR3, as DNA: TGTGCCTGGAGCGCTCTTGAGCAGTTCTTC. The whole variable domain, remainder taken from reference TRBV30 and TRBJ2-1, is SQTIHQWPATLVQPVGSPLSLECTVEGTSNPNLYWYRQAAGRGLQLLFYSVGIGQISSEVPQNLSASRPQDRQFILSSKKLLLSDSGFYLCAWSALEQFFGPGTRLTVL.

As to this clonotype: Relative to the germline gene, one junction end is altered; a read error may explain this. The chain is built from TRBV10-3 and TRBJ2-1; the D is unclear. Germline CDR1 and CDR2: ENHRY and SYGVKD. The CDR3 extends over 11 amino acids. CDR3 coding DNA: TGTGCCAGCAGTTACAGAGGACGGCAGTTCTTC. Translating it yields CASSYRGRQFF.

This clonotype came up many times. DNA of the CDR3: TGTGCCAGTAGTATGTGGTTGTCGGGAACTGAAGCTTTCTTT. It translates to CASSMWLSGTEAFF. The rearrangement joins TRBV19 to TRBJ1-1, with D unclear. Germline V lookup: CDR1 LNHDA, CDR2 SQIVND (reference sequence). CDR3 size: 14 residues. Trimming removed 3 bases from V and 5 bases from J, with 13 bases in between. Full variable domain (remainder filled in from reference TRBV19 and TRBJ1-1): DGGITQSPKYLFRKEGQNVTLSCEQNLNHDAMYWYRQDPGQGLRLIYYSQIVNDFQKGDIAEGYSVSREKKESFPLTVTSAQKNPTAFYLCASSMWLSGTEAFFGQGTRLTVV.